This entry lists 4 T cell receptor beta chains sequenced from one sample in a study of OX40 agonist ivuxolimab in advanced cancers. TCRdb keeps only in-frame clones here, not all; method: immunoSEQ multiplex PCR. Counted here are about 85,000 clones, 70% to 90% occurring once; the ten biggest clones make up roughly 2%. This specimen consisted of CD4+ or CD8+ T cells sorted from blood, obtained in a trial of the OX40 agonist ivuxolimab. Receptors originate from an adult with an advanced solid tumor such as melanoma, head and neck, liver or kidney cancer.

V usage is TRBV6-1 and J usage is TRBJ1-1; no clear D gene. This CDR3 is built from 13 residues. CDR1 and CDR2 (germline): MNHNS, SASEGT. Trimming shortened V by 3 bases and J by 1 base, and 6 bases separated the two germline ends. CDR3 nucleotides: TGTGCCAGCAGTGAGGGGAGGAACACTGAAGCTTTCTTT. Residues: CASSEGRNTEAFF.

The chain recombines TRBV18 with TRBJ1-2; D perhaps matches TRBD1 (6 bases). The germline V and J ends were trimmed by 3 bases and 5 bases, with 10 bases remaining between them. Germline values: CDR1 KGHSH, CDR2 LQKENI. This CDR3 has 13 amino acids. This CDR3 is CASSPRGQYGYTF. The CDR3 DNA reads TGTGCCAGCTCACCCAGGGGTCAGTATGGCTACACCTTC.

The chain combines TRBV7-2 with TRBJ1-1, with D uncertain. From germline, CDR1 is SGHTA and CDR2 FQGNSA. The CDR3 runs to 15 residues. With 1 base removed from V and 3 bases from J, the gap between germline ends came to 12 bases. The CDR3 protein is CASSLVVGTDTEAFF. The CDR3 DNA follows: TGTGCCAGCAGCTTAGTGGTGGGTACCGACACTGAAGCTTTCTTT.

The chain couples TRBV11-2 to TRBJ2-2; 8 bases are a match to TRBD1. The CDR3 consists of 15 residues. J gave up 7 bases and V 3 bases, and 7 bases lay outside the gene matches. The germline V gene encodes CDR1 SGHAT and CDR2 FQNNGV. The CDR3 DNA reads TGTGCCAGCAGCTTCCGGACAGGGTCAAACGGGGAGCTGTTTTTT. It yields the protein CASSFRTGSNGELFF.